Shown below are 12 T cell receptor beta chains from a single sample sequenced in a study of neurological immune-mediated disorders. TCRdb re-called the 5' RACE reads through MiXCR, storing one row per CDR3 protein. Among 65,000 to 70,000 distinct CDR3 sequences listed, 3% to 5% were seen once. Sequenced input: PBMCs. The receptors were sampled from a man aged 25 to 40 with multiple sclerosis.

The sample holds many counts of this clonotype. The rearrangement uses TRBV5-1 and TRBJ2-3; 9 bases are a match to TRBD2. In germline, CDR1 is SGHRS, CDR2 YFSETQ. The V segment lost 1 base and the J segment 10 bases; nucleotides outside the gene matches: 13. CDR3 length: 16 amino acids. The CDR3 DNA reads as TGCGCCAGCAGCTTGATGGCGGGGGGGCCGGTCCAGCCGCAGTATTTT. Amino acids: CASSLMAGGPVQPQYF. The full variable domain, rest sourced from reference TRBV5-1 and TRBJ2-3, is KAGVTQTPRYLIKTRGQQVTLSCSPISGHRSVSWYQQTPGQGLQFLFEYFSETQRNKGNFPGRFSGRQFSNSRSEMNVSTLELGDSALYLCASSLMAGGPVQPQYFGPGTRLTVL.

This clonotype came up many times. This chain uses TRBV5-1 with TRBJ2-3, with unresolved D. The length of the CDR3 is 15 residues. Germline V gene lookup returns CDR1 SGHRS and CDR2 YFSETQ. Between the trimmed V and J ends, which lost 2 bases and 1 base, there was a span of 11 bases. CDR3 DNA sequence: TGCGCCAGCAGCTTTCGGCCGTCGGGCACAGATACGCAGTATTTT. Protein: CASSFRPSGTDTQYF.

This clonotype has a count of ten or more. The V and J genes are TRBV14 and TRBJ1-1, with 7 bases that match TRBD1. The germline CDR1 and CDR2 sequences are SGHDN and FVKESK. This CDR3 has 13 amino acids. J gave up 3 bases and V 2 bases, and 0 bases lay outside the gene matches. The CDR3 nucleotides are TGTGCCAGCAGCCAAAGGGGGCACACTGAAGCTTTCTTT. Amino acid sequence: CASSQRGHTEAFF.

This clonotype has at least ten counts. The chain has TRBV5-1 and TRBJ2-2; TRBD1 matches 11 bases. The CDR3 contains 16 residues. Per germline, CDR1 SGHRS and CDR2 YFSETQ. V shed 5 bases and J 5 bases; nucleotides not matched to a gene: 8. CDR3 bases: TGCGCCAGCAGTCCTGGACAGGGGGCGAGAACCGGGGAGCTGTTTTTT. Translated: CASSPGQGARTGELFF.

This clonotype was found a few times. A much larger clone lies a single base off, so this may be a read error. The rearrangement links TRBV4-3 to TRBJ2-7; no firm D call. Germline assignment: CDR1 LGHNA and CDR2 YSLEER. There are 13 residues in the CDR3. V was cut by 1 base and J by 7 bases, with 11 bases left in between. For the CDR3, the DNA is TGCGCCAGCAGCCAAGTCCGCGTGGAAGAGCAGTACTTC. Residues: CASSQVRVEEQYF.

Details on this clonotype: A much larger clone is a single base away; this may be a read error. The chain combines TRBV14 with TRBJ1-1, with no clear D. V lost 1 base and J lost 0, with 9 bases in between. This CDR3 is built from 15 residues. Germline CDR1 and CDR2: SGHDN and FVKESK. CDR3 amino acids: CASSQVTHLNTEAFF. The CDR3, as DNA: TGTGCCAGCAGCCAAGTGACCCACCTGAACACTGAAGCTTTCTTT.

This clonotype was detected ten times or more. The chain is built from TRBV4-1 and TRBJ2-2; the match to TRBD1 covers 10 bases. The length of the CDR3 is 16 residues. V gave up 1 base and J gave up 4 bases; unmatched junction bases: 3. Germline V CDR1 and CDR2: MGHRA, YSYEKL. CDR3 bases: TGCGCCAGCAGCCAAGCGCGGACAGGGGGCACCGGGGAGCTGTTTTTT. It specifies CASSQARTGGTGELFF.

This clonotype was recorded at least ten times. The rearrangement links TRBV4-3 to TRBJ2-3, with 9 bases lining up with TRBD1. V dropped 5 bases and J dropped 2; count of bases not matched to a gene: 5. Looked up from germline, CDR1 is LGHNA and CDR2 is YSLEER. The CDR3 is 15 residues long. CDR3 nucleotide sequence: TGCGCCAGCAGCTGGGGGACAGGGATCACAGATACGCAGTATTTT. Protein: CASSWGTGITDTQYF.

Many counts were recorded for this clonotype. The rearrangement joins TRBV7-2 to TRBJ2-5; TRBD2 matches 12 bases. CDR1 and CDR2 from the germline V gene are SGHTA and FQGNSA. The V and J ends lost 1 base and 11 bases, in that order; junction bases with no gene match: 2. The CDR3 is 13 amino acids. The CDR3, as DNA: TGTGCCAGCAGCTTAGGACTAGCGGGGGCTCAGTACTTC. It yields the protein CASSLGLAGAQYF.

This clonotype came up many times. CDR3 loop: CSARGGTLGGEQYF. The CDR3 coding sequence is TGCAGTGCTAGAGGCGGGACCTTAGGCGGCGAGCAGTACTTC. The chain uses TRBV20-1 and TRBJ2-7; perhaps TRBD2 as D (6 bases). The CDR3 runs to 14 residues. V was pared by 1 base and J by 6 bases, with 16 bases between. Germline CDR1 reads DFQATT; CDR2 reads SNEGSKA (reference sequence).

Many counts were recorded for this clonotype. The gene calls are TRBV29-1 and TRBJ1-1, with D possibly TRBD1 on 6 matching bases. This CDR3 is 12 amino acids long. The germline CDR1 and CDR2 sequences are SQVTM and ANQGSEA. Trimming removed 0 bases from V and 5 bases from J, with 7 bases in between. The CDR3 coding sequence is TGCAGCGTTGAAGAACAGGGAACTGAAGCTTTCTTT. This gives the protein CSVEEQGTEAFF.

This clonotype appeared many times. The gene calls are TRBV12-3 or TRBV12-4 and TRBJ1-6; possibly TRBD1 for D (6 bases). CDR3 size: 15 residues. The V end was cut by 7 bases, the J end by 6 bases, with 16 bases between. The CDR3 DNA reads as TGTGCCAGCACACGAAACGGACAGACTAATTCACCCCTCCACTTT. It specifies CASTRNGQTNSPLHF.